One and the same sample provided the 18 T cell receptor beta chains below, sequenced in a study of blood T cell repertoires in COVID-19. Sequencing was performed with immunoSEQ multiplex PCR; in TCRdb, only in-frame clones are kept and a portion is missing. The table lists under 150,000 clones, about four fifths of them singletons, with about 8.5% in the top ten. Sequencing was performed on peripheral blood. These receptor sequences come from a woman aged 40 to 50 with acute or convalescent COVID-19.

This clone showed up just once. The chain is built from TRBV7-6 and TRBJ2-1; 9 nucleotides agree with TRBD1. This CDR3 is built from 20 residues. Per the germline V gene, CDR1 is SGHVS and CDR2 is FNYEAQ. Losses at the gene ends were 3 bases for V and 0 bases for J; bases not matched to a gene: 15. CDR3 DNA sequence: TGTGCCAGCAGCTTTTTGAGTCCCGGGACAGGGCTCAGCTCCTACAATGAGCAGTTCTTC. Amino acids: CASSFLSPGTGLSSYNEQFF.

Only one count was recorded for this clone. The V and J genes are TRBV29-1 and TRBJ1-1; 8 nucleotides match TRBD1. Per germline, CDR1 SQVTM and CDR2 ANQGSEA. The CDR3 covers 12 residues. V lost 7 bases, J lost 4 bases, and 5 bases stayed unmatched. Here the CDR3 DNA reads TGCAGCGCCCAGGGGGCCTCCACTGAAGCTTTCTTT. Protein: CSAQGASTEAFF.

The CDR3 DNA is TGTGCCAGTAGTGGCCTTAACGAGCAGTACTTC. It codes for CASSGLNEQYF. This sequence joins TRBV19 and TRBJ2-7; D remains unclear. This CDR3 comprises 11 residues. V lost 5 bases and J 5 bases, leaving 7 bases between the germline ends. CDR1 and CDR2 (germline): LNHDA, SQIVND (reference sequence).

The V and J genes are TRBV3-1 (or the pseudogene TRBV3-2) and TRBJ2-1; tentative D call: TRBD2 (6 bases). The germline V gene has CDR1 LGHDT and CDR2 YNNKEL (reference sequence). CDR3 size: 15 residues. Trimming removed 7 bases from V and 0 bases from J, with 13 bases in between. As DNA, the CDR3 is TGTGCCAGCACCCGCTTGGGAGGCTCCTACAATGAGCAGTTCTTC. It codes for CASTRLGGSYNEQFF.

This sequence joins TRBV4-1 and TRBJ1-2; D is undetermined. Between the trimmed V and J ends, which lost 0 bases and 4 bases, there was a span of 9 bases. Germline CDR1 MGHRA, CDR2 YSYEKL. This CDR3 contains 14 residues. CDR3 nucleotides: TGCGCCAGCAGCCAAGAGCCCCAGCGCTATGGCTACACCTTC. This codes for CASSQEPQRYGYTF.

The chain links TRBV3-1 (or the pseudogene TRBV3-2) to TRBJ1-1; D not certain. The ends were cut back, 4 bases at V and 6 bases at J, with 9 bases in the middle. The CDR3 totals 12 residues. In germline, CDR1 is LGHDT, CDR2 YNNKEL (reference sequence). The CDR3 is CASSLPEAEAFF. The CDR3, as DNA: TGTGCCAGCAGCCTCCCCGAGGCTGAAGCTTTCTTT.

The chain has TRBV13 and TRBJ1-2; 8 bases agree with TRBD1. This CDR3 is built from 14 residues. Germline V CDR1 and CDR2: PRHDT, FYEKMQ (reference sequence). Germline trimming cut 6 bases from V and 2 bases from J; bases unmatched to any gene: 5. CDR3 amino acids: CASRPGQGNYGYTF. The CDR3, as DNA: TGTGCCAGCAGACCAGGACAGGGAAACTATGGCTACACCTTC.

This clone has just one count. The J gene is TRBJ2-4, the V gene TRBV5-1; weak D call: TRBD2 (6 bases). Germline-derived CDR1 and CDR2 are SGHRS and YFSETQ. The V end lost 0 bases, the J end lost 4 bases, and 8 bases lay between the germline ends. CDR3 length: 14 residues. CDR3 protein: CASSLGGGKNIQYF. In DNA, the CDR3 is TGCGCCAGCAGCTTGGGAGGAGGGAAAAACATTCAGTACTTC.

The rearrangement uses TRBV7-3 and TRBJ1-6, with 9 bases identical to TRBD1. Germline CDR1 SGHTA, CDR2 FQGTGA. The trim removed 4 bases at V and 4 bases at J, leaving 5 bases unmatched. The CDR3 is 16 amino acids. CDR3 amino acids: CASSSGQGAYNSPLHF. CDR3 DNA sequence: TGTGCCAGCAGCTCGGGACAGGGAGCTTATAATTCACCCCTCCACTTT. Using reference TRBV7-3 and TRBJ1-6 for the parts outside the CDR3, the full variable domain is GAGVSQTPSNKVTEKGKYVELRCDPISGHTALYWYRQSLGQGPEFLIYFQGTGAADDSGLPNDRFFAVRPEGSVSTLKIQRTERGDSAVYLCASSSGQGAYNSPLHFGNGTRLTVT.

V and J are TRBV4-1 and TRBJ2-5; TRBD2 matches at 8 bases. The CDR3 is 16 residues long. The V and J ends lost 1 base and 5 bases, in that order; junction bases with no gene match: 9. Germline V lookup: CDR1 MGHRA, CDR2 YSYEKL. The CDR3 nucleotides are TGCGCCAGCAGCCAAGGGAACAGCGGGGGCGGCGAGACCCAGTACTTC. It translates to CASSQGNSGGGETQYF.

This clone was found a few times. The gene calls are TRBV20-1 and TRBJ1-2; D remains unclear. CDR1 and CDR2 (germline): DFQATT, SNEGSKA (reference sequence). Trimming shortened V by 3 bases and J by 2 bases, and 16 bases separated the two germline ends. The CDR3 spans 15 residues. The CDR3 sequence is CSASAPTRANYGYTF. The CDR3 DNA reads as TGCAGTGCTAGTGCCCCGACGAGGGCGAACTATGGCTACACCTTC.

This chain joins TRBV7-8 and TRBJ1-1, with D possibly matching TRBD1 (6 bases). The CDR3 extends over 14 amino acids. V was trimmed by 5 bases and J by 5 bases, leaving 15 bases between them. CDR1 is SGHVS and CDR2 is FQNEAQ in the germline V gene. CDR3 region: CASSGQLLGTEAFF. CDR3 nucleotide sequence: TGTGCCAGCAGCGGACAGCTTCTCGGGACTGAAGCTTTCTTT.

The chain joins TRBV5-8 to TRBJ1-3; 12 bases match TRBD1. Trimming removed 6 bases from V and 11 bases from J; junction bases left unmatched: 9. Germline values: CDR1 SGHTS, CDR2 YDEGEE. This CDR3 has 14 amino acids. The CDR3 reads CASTSRDRGLSIYF. CDR3 DNA sequence: TGTGCCAGCACTTCCCGGGACAGGGGGCTCTCCATATATTTT.

This rearrangement joins TRBV7-2 to TRBJ2-3, with TRBD2 matching over 7 bases. Germline lookup yields CDR1 SGHTA and CDR2 FQGNSA. CDR3 length: 14 residues. V shed 7 bases and J 3 bases; nucleotides not matched to a gene: 7. The CDR3 DNA reads as TGTGCCAGCAAACGAGCGGGGACGACAGATACGCAGTATTTT. Its translation is CASKRAGTTDTQYF.

V usage is TRBV11-2 and J usage is TRBJ2-2, with 11 bases that match TRBD2. Looked up from germline, CDR1 is SGHAT and CDR2 is FQNNGV. The CDR3 covers 18 residues. V gave up 5 bases and J gave up 1 base; unmatched junction bases: 9. This CDR3 is CASSAPGLAVQNTGELFF. The DNA of the CDR3 is TGTGCCAGCAGCGCACCGGGACTAGCGGTGCAGAACACCGGGGAGCTGTTTTTT.

CDR3 sequence reads: CASSQGDRGVKETQYF. The CDR3 DNA reads as TGTGCCAGCAGCCAGGGGGACAGGGGAGTCAAGGAGACCCAGTACTTC. This chain uses TRBV3-1 (or the pseudogene TRBV3-2) with TRBJ2-5, with 10 bases fitting TRBD1. The CDR3 runs 16 residues. J gave up 5 bases and V 3 bases, and 9 bases lay outside the gene matches. The germline V gene encodes CDR1 LGHDT and CDR2 YNNKEL (reference sequence).

This chain uses TRBV2 with TRBJ1-4, with a tentative D call TRBD1 (5 bases). Trimming took off 2 bases at V and 11 bases at J, with 15 bases between the two ends. The germline V gene encodes CDR1 SNHLY and CDR2 FYNNEI. The CDR3 runs to 14 residues. CDR3 sequence: CASSEMVGGVKLFF. The CDR3 DNA is TGTGCCAGCAGTGAAATGGTTGGAGGGGTCAAACTGTTTTTT.

The CDR3 DNA follows: TGTGCCAGCAGTTACTCGGCTAGCGGGAGCACAGATACGCAGTATTTT. This translates into CASSYSASGSTDTQYF. The gene calls are TRBV6-6 and TRBJ2-3, with 8 bases that match TRBD2. The CDR3 runs to 16 residues. The V and J ends lost 0 bases and 0 bases, in that order; junction bases with no gene match: 2. Germline V gene data show CDR1 as MNHNY and CDR2 as SVGAGI (reference sequence).